This TCR beta chain was obtained from a study of T cell repertoires in cytomegalovirus infection. Study-wide context: The authors relied on CMV epitopes, both recently identified HLA-C-restricted and well-studied HLA-B-restricted. Public TCR beta signatures provided an indication of both CMV infection and a matching HLA type. General study points: Cumulative frequency of public TCR beta families picked out carriers of CMV plus the relevant HLA. CMV-specific TCR beta clonotypes restricted by HLA-C were the ones dominating the ex vivo response.

To note about this clonotype: Its antigen is unknown.

MiXCR, run by TCRdb on the reads, gives a single entry per CDR3 protein. The sample has 650,000 to 900,000 distinct CDR3 sequences, 30% to 35% seen once. Germline-derived CDR1 and CDR2 are MNHEY and SMNVEV (reference sequence). The CDR3 has 12 amino acids. The V end lost 5 bases, the J end lost 5 bases, and 8 bases lay between the germline ends. The sequencing used cultured CD8+ T cells from PBMCs, collected from culture after CMV antigen stimulation. The receptor's source is a human donor in good health (CMV status not recorded). Some clones in this sample may be carry-over from other donors' samples. The chain combines TRBV27 with TRBJ2-3, with D unclear. This chain's CDR3 is CASSTPRDTQYF. The CDR3 DNA reads TGTGCCAGCAGTACCCCTAGAGATACGCAGTATTTT.